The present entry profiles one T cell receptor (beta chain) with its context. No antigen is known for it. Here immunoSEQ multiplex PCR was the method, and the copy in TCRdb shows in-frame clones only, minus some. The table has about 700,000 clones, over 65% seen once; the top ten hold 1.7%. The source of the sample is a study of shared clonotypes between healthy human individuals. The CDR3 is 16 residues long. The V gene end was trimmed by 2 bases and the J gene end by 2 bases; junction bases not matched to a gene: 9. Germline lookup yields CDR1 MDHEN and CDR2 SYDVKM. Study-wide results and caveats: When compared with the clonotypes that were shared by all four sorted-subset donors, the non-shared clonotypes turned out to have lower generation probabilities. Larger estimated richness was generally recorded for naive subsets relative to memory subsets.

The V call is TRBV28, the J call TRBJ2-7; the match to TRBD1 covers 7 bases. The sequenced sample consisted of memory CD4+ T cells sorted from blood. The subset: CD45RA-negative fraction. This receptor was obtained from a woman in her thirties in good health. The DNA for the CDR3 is TGTGCCAGCAGTTTAAGTGCAGGGGGTATAGCCTACGAGCAGTACTTC. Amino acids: CASSLSAGGIAYEQYF.